Presented here are 27 T cell receptor beta chains from one specimen sequenced in a study of CD8+CD57+ T cells in acquired aplastic anemia. Study conclusions and caveats: The diversity of CD8+CD57+ cells in patients was lower than that of total CD4+ and CD8+ pools.

It was patients with CD8+CD57+ cell expansion by flow cytometry who were chosen for sequencing. These TCRs are of unknown antigen specificity. Both TCR beta VDJ combination and CDR3 sequence profiling were carried out. Genomic DNA was the template for this profiling. A single record per CDR3 protein comes from TCRdb applying MiXCR to the reads. Of roughly 17,000 distinct CDR3 sequences listed, over 35% are singletons. Sample: CD8+CD57+ T cells sorted from PBMCs. Documented subset: bead-enriched CD8+CD57+ effector memory T cells from SAA patients. These TCRs come from a human donor with aplastic anemia.

A note on this clonotype: The CDR3 carries no conserved terminal phenylalanine or tryptophan, so it likely arises from a read error. The chain carries TRBV20-1 and TRBJ1-5; D unclear. Deletions cut 1 base from V and 6 bases from J, with 16 bases between. Germline lookup yields CDR1 DFQATT and CDR2 SNEGSKA (reference sequence). The CDR3 length is 15 residues. The CDR3 reads CSARVRGFGGQPQHY. DNA of the CDR3: TGCAGTGCTAGAGTTAGAGGATTCGGTGGTCAGCCCCAGCATTAT.

This clonotype was seen only a few times. The CDR3 here is CATSSPPASGPPYEQYF. In DNA, the CDR3 is TGTGCCACCAGCAGCCCCCCGGCTAGCGGGCCGCCCTACGAGCAGTACTTC. The V and J genes are TRBV15 and TRBJ2-7, with 8 bases matching TRBD2. The CDR3 is made up of 17 amino acids. Germline assignment: CDR1 LNHNV and CDR2 YYDKDF (reference sequence). After removal of 3 bases from V and 2 bases from J, the junction contained 12 bases not matched to a gene.

This clonotype was seen ten or more times. DNA of the CDR3: TGTGCCACCATGGGGGATGTTAACTATGGCTACACCTTC. This translates into CATMGDVNYGYTF. The chain couples TRBV15 to TRBJ1-2; D is possibly TRBD1 (5 bases). Germline lookup yields CDR1 LNHNV and CDR2 YYDKDF (reference sequence). Trimming removed 7 bases from V and 1 base from J, with 10 bases in between. CDR3 length: 13 amino acids.

This clonotype has a count of ten or more. The V gene is TRBV10-3, the J gene TRBJ2-1, with 9 bases that match TRBD2. J gave up 0 bases and V 9 bases, and 3 bases lay outside the gene matches. Germline values: CDR1 ENHRY, CDR2 SYGVKD. This CDR3 spans 14 amino acids. The CDR3 DNA sequence: TGTGCCATTCAGCGGGGGGACTCCTACAATGAGCAGTTCTTC. It is translated as CAIQRGDSYNEQFF.

This clonotype is medium-sized within its sample. The rearrangement links TRBV10-3 to TRBJ2-2; D gene uncertain. This CDR3 is 14 amino acids long. Trimming took 3 bases from V and 4 from J, leaving 9 bases between them. Germline V lookup: CDR1 ENHRY, CDR2 SYGVKD. The CDR3 region is CAISDGDTTGELFF. Written as DNA, the CDR3 is TGTGCCATCAGTGATGGAGATACCACCGGGGAGCTGTTTTTT.

In its sample, this clonotype was seen a few times. This chain links TRBV9 with TRBJ2-3; possibly TRBD1 for D (5 bases). CDR1 and CDR2 (germline): SGDLS, YYNGEE. There are 15 residues in the CDR3. Trimming cost V 6 bases and J 1 base, with 15 bases left between them. The CDR3 DNA reads as TGTGCCAGCACCACAGGTTGGGGCGGCACAGATACGCAGTATTTT. Translating it yields CASTTGWGGTDTQYF.

The chain combines TRBV24-1 with TRBJ2-5; 8 bases map to TRBD2. The CDR3 loop spans 14 amino acids. Germline V lookup: CDR1 KGHDR, CDR2 SFDVKD. J gave up 11 bases and V 3 bases, and 10 bases lay outside the gene matches. This chain's CDR3 is CATSDGPPGGAQYF. The CDR3 DNA sequence: TGTGCCACCAGTGATGGGCCCCCCGGGGGGGCACAGTACTTC.

As concerns this clonotype: Given the absence of the conserved phenylalanine or tryptophan at the CDR3 end, a read error is likely. The V call is TRBV12-3 or TRBV12-4, the J call TRBJ2-6; D remains ambiguous. This CDR3 comprises 13 residues. Trimming pared 7 bases from V and 1 base from J, leaving 5 bases between. Written as DNA, the CDR3 is TGTGCCAGCAAGGGATCTGGGGCCAACGTCCTGACTTCC. Residues: CASKGSGANVLTS.

The chain uses TRBV11-2 and TRBJ2-7, with D unclear. The CDR3 has 12 amino acids. CDR1 SGHAT and CDR2 FQNNGV come from the germline V gene. V shed 1 base and J shed 2 bases, with 3 bases lying between them. The CDR3 sequence is CASSLAPYEQYF. CDR3 sequence (DNA): TGTGCCAGCAGCTTAGCTCCCTACGAGCAGTACTTC.

In this sample, this clonotype turned up many times. The V call is TRBV27, the J call TRBJ2-7; 9 bases fit TRBD2. V dropped 2 bases and J dropped 4; count of bases not matched to a gene: 6. The CDR3 contains 15 residues. Germline V lookup: CDR1 MNHEY, CDR2 SMNVEV (reference sequence). CDR3 loop: CASSLDSGGIYEQYF. CDR3 DNA sequence: TGTGCCAGCAGTTTAGATAGCGGGGGAATATACGAGCAGTACTTC.

This clonotype has more than one count but fewer than ten. The chain is built from TRBV6-5 and TRBJ2-7, with a tentative D call TRBD1 (6 bases). This CDR3 has 12 residues. V was clipped by 4 bases and J by 3 bases, with 7 bases between them. The germline CDR1 and CDR2 sequences are MNHEY and SVGAGI. The CDR3: CASSWTDYEQYF. The CDR3 coding sequence is TGTGCCAGCAGTTGGACAGACTACGAGCAGTACTTC.

The rearrangement joins TRBV5-1 to TRBJ2-1, with D tentatively TRBD2 (7 bases). The germline V and J ends were trimmed by 8 bases and 0 bases, with 18 bases remaining between them. This CDR3 contains 16 residues. The germline CDR1 and CDR2 sequences are SGHRS and YFSETQ. The CDR3 reads CASRGEGLSSYNEQFF. CDR3 DNA: TGCGCCAGTAGGGGGGAGGGGCTAAGCTCCTACAATGAGCAGTTCTTC.

In regard to this clonotype: This likely comes from a read error, as the CDR3 has no conserved phenylalanine or tryptophan at its end. The chain joins TRBV10-3 to TRBJ2-5, with D tentatively TRBD2 (6 bases). In germline, CDR1 is ENHRY, CDR2 SYGVKD. CDR3 length equals 14 residues. Trimming shortened V by 3 bases and J by 3 bases, and 11 bases separated the two germline ends. The CDR3 DNA is TGTGCCATCAGTGATTATAGCGGAGAAGAGACCCAGTACCTC. Translation gives CAISDYSGEETQYL.

There are many counts of this clonotype. The rearrangement links TRBV4-1 to TRBJ2-3, with no clear D. Germline V gene data show CDR1 as MGHRA and CDR2 as YSYEKL. V was clipped by 0 bases and J by 1 base, with 11 bases between them. The CDR3 totals 16 residues. The CDR3 spells CASSQDPRPGTDTQYF. CDR3 nucleotide sequence: TGCGCCAGCAGCCAAGATCCTAGACCCGGCACAGATACGCAGTATTTT.

The chain joins TRBV11-1 to TRBJ2-1, with TRBD2 matching over 10 bases. CDR3 length equals 16 residues. With V trimmed by 1 base and J by 4 bases, 4 bases remained unmatched. The germline V gene has CDR1 SGHAT and CDR2 FQDESV (reference sequence). CDR3 amino acids: CASSLVLAGEYNEQFF. CDR3 nucleotide sequence: TGTGCCAGCAGCTTAGTCCTAGCGGGAGAGTACAATGAGCAGTTCTTC.

This clonotype occurred many times. The chain recombines TRBV24-1 with TRBJ2-5; 7 bases are a match to TRBD1. CDR3 size: 15 residues. The germline gives CDR1 KGHDR, CDR2 SFDVKD. The J segment lost 5 bases and the V segment lost 0 bases, leaving 5 bases of the junction unmatched. CDR3: CATSDLNVRGETQYF. The CDR3 DNA reads TGTGCCACCAGTGATTTGAATGTCAGGGGGGAGACCCAGTACTTC.

The CDR3 DNA follows: TGTGCCAGCAAGGGGGGGGGAGCGGATCTTGCTAACTATGGCTACACCTTC. This encodes CASKGGGADLANYGYTF. This chain links TRBV6-1 with TRBJ1-2; maybe TRBD1 (6 bases). The germline V and J ends were trimmed by 7 bases and 0 bases, with 21 bases remaining between them. CDR3 length: 17 residues. Germline V gene lookup returns CDR1 MNHNS and CDR2 SASEGT.

This clonotype has only one observation. V is TRBV5-1 and J is TRBJ2-1; the D is unclear. CDR3 size: 16 residues. V was shortened by 2 bases and J by 0 bases, with 12 bases between the two germline ends. Germline CDR1 SGHRS, CDR2 YFSETQ. The CDR3 is CASSFSVPSSYNEQFF. The CDR3 DNA follows: TGCGCCAGCAGCTTCTCGGTTCCAAGCTCCTACAATGAGCAGTTCTTC.

There are a few counts of this clonotype. The CDR3: CATSRPLSREGTGELFF. The CDR3, as DNA: TGTGCCACCAGCAGACCTCTATCGCGGGAGGGCACCGGGGAGCTGTTTTTT. The chain recombines TRBV15 with TRBJ2-2; 9 bases align to TRBD2. The CDR3 loop spans 17 amino acids. CDR1 is LNHNV and CDR2 is YYDKDF in the germline V gene (reference sequence). V gave up 2 bases and J gave up 4 bases; unmatched junction bases: 8.

The chain links TRBV20-1 to TRBJ1-6, with 8 bases fitting TRBD1. With 4 bases clipped from V and 6 bases from J, the junction kept 5 bases outside the gene matches. CDR3 length: 14 residues. Germline lookup yields CDR1 DFQATT and CDR2 SNEGSKA (reference sequence). CDR3 coding DNA: TGCAGTGCTAAGGGACAGGCTCTTAATTCACCCCTCCACTTT. Its translation is CSAKGQALNSPLHF.

This clonotype appeared many times. A much larger clone is a single base away; this may be a read error. This chain connects TRBV7-2 to TRBJ2-3; D gene ambiguous. Trimming took off 3 bases at V and 6 bases at J, with 13 bases between the two ends. The CDR3 is 14 amino acids. Germline CDR1 reads SGHTA; CDR2 reads FQGNSA. In nucleotides, the CDR3 is TGTGCCAGCAGCTTCTCGCCTGCCTCGGATACGCAGTATTTT. Amino acids: CASSFSPASDTQYF.

This clonotype has just a few counts. The chain joins TRBV10-1 to TRBJ2-3, with no clear D. V lost 1 base and J lost 0, with 11 bases in between. Germline V gene data show CDR1 as WNHNN and CDR2 as SYGVQD (reference sequence). The CDR3 has 16 amino acids. The DNA of the CDR3 is TGCGCCAGCAGTGAGTTCACAGCCCCTAGCACAGATACGCAGTATTTT. Translating gives CASSEFTAPSTDTQYF.

Points on this clonotype: The junction differs from germline at one of its ends, possibly a read error. The J gene is TRBJ2-1, the V gene TRBV11-1; 9 bases map to TRBD1. The CDR3 spans 15 residues. The V gene's germline CDR1 is SGHAT and CDR2 FQDESV (reference sequence). CDR3 in amino acids: CAGSSRDREDNEQFF. CDR3 bases: TGTGCCGGCAGCTCCCGGGACAGGGAAGACAATGAGCAGTTCTTC.

This clonotype has only a few counts. The CDR3 carries no conserved terminal phenylalanine or tryptophan, so it likely arises from a read error. The chain links TRBV20-1 to TRBJ2-5; no definite D call. The V end was cut by 7 bases, the J end by 1 base, with 19 bases between. The CDR3 length is 15 residues. Germline CDR1 DFQATT, CDR2 SNEGSKA (reference sequence). CDR3 nucleotide sequence: TGCAGTGGGGATGGAACTGATATCGGCCAAGAGACCCAGTACCTC. Protein product: CSGDGTDIGQETQYL.

The V call is TRBV18, the J call TRBJ2-3; TRBD2 is a possible D gene (5 bases). The V and J ends lost 5 bases and 6 bases respectively, with 9 bases between them. The CDR3 sequence is 12 residues long. Germline assignment: CDR1 KGHSH and CDR2 LQKENI. The CDR3 sequence: CASSSGADTQYF. The CDR3 nucleotides read TGTGCCAGCTCAAGCGGAGCCGATACGCAGTATTTT. The full variable domain, with the rest looked up from reference TRBV18 and TRBJ2-3, is NAGVMQNPRHLVRRRGQEARLRCSPMKGHSHVYWYRQLPEEGLKFMVYLQKENIIDESGMPKERFSAEFPKEGPSILRIQQVVRGDSAAYFCASSSGADTQYFGPGTRLTVL.

This clonotype was seen repeatedly, ten times or more. The chain carries TRBV11-2 and TRBJ1-1; D is undetermined. In germline, CDR1 is SGHAT, CDR2 FQNNGV. Trimming cost V 3 bases and J 1 base, with 15 bases left between them. The CDR3 runs to 16 residues. The CDR3 coding sequence is TGTGCCAGCAGCTTTACTCTTCTGGGCTCGAACACTGAAGCTTTCTTT. It codes for CASSFTLLGSNTEAFF.

V usage is TRBV2 and J usage is TRBJ2-2; tentative D call: TRBD2 (5 bases). Trimming removed 2 bases from V and 6 bases from J, with 13 bases in between. Germline lookup yields CDR1 SNHLY and CDR2 FYNNEI. CDR3 length: 15 residues. CDR3 region: CASSERAGGAGELFF. CDR3 nucleotide sequence: TGTGCCAGCAGTGAAAGGGCGGGTGGGGCCGGGGAGCTGTTTTTT.